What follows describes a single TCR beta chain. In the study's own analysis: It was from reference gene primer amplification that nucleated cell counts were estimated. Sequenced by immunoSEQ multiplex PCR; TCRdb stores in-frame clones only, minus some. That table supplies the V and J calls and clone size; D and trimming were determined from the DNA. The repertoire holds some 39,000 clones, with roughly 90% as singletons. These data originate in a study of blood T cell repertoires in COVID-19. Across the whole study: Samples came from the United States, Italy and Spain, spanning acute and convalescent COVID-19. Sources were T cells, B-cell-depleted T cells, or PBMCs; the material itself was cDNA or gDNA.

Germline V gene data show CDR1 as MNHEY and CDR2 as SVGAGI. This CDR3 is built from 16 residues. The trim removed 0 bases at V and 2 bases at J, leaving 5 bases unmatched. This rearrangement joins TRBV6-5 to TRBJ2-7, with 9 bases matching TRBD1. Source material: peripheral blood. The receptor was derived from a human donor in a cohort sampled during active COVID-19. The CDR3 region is CASSYSARQGAYEQYF. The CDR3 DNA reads TGTGCCAGCAGTTACTCTGCCCGACAGGGGGCCTACGAGCAGTACTTC.